Shown below are 4 T cell receptor beta chains from a single sample sequenced in a study of shared clonotypes between healthy human individuals (dated by TCRdb to the early 2020s). The library was made by the immunoSEQ multiplex PCR assay. Held by TCRdb, this immuneACCESS table contains in-frame sequences only and omits some clones. Under half of the omission traces to an unresolved V gene where checked; the cause of the rest is unknown. Counted in this sample were 500,000 to 550,000 clones; roughly 95% of them appeared once. Of the sample, about 0.068% is held by the ten largest clones. Sequencing was carried out using naive CD4+ T cells sorted from blood. According to the study, the label for this sample's cell subset or site signals: CD45RA+ positively selected. These receptors came from a woman younger than 45 in good health.

The chain couples TRBV2 to TRBJ2-2; D might be TRBD1 or TRBD2, each matching 5 bases. Germline V gene sequence: CDR1 SNHLY, CDR2 FYNNEI. The V end lost 10 bases, the J end lost 1 base, and 13 bases lay between the germline ends. The CDR3 has 14 residues. CDR3 bases: TGTGCCACCGGGGCTACCTTGAACACCGGGGAGCTGTTTTTT. This encodes CATGATLNTGELFF.

The rearrangement joins TRBV6-6 to TRBJ1-1; D call uncertain. CDR3 length: 15 amino acids. Germline loops: CDR1 MNHNY, CDR2 SVGAGI (reference sequence). V was cut by 6 bases and J by 1 base, with 15 bases left in between. The CDR3 nucleotides are TGTGCCAGCAGAAAAAATAACCGACCGAACACTGAAGCTTTCTTT. The encoded protein is CASRKNNRPNTEAFF.

This chain connects TRBV18 to TRBJ2-5; tentatively, D is TRBD1 (6 bases). Trimming left V 3 bases short and J 4 bases short, with 9 bases between. The V gene's germline CDR1 is KGHSH and CDR2 LQKENI. The CDR3 length is 13 residues. The CDR3: CASSPPGAETQYF. CDR3 coding DNA: TGTGCCAGCTCACCCCCAGGGGCAGAGACCCAGTACTTC.

The count of this clone is one. This sequence joins TRBV10-3 and TRBJ2-7, with 8 nucleotides matching TRBD2. Unmatched junction bases numbered 19, after V lost 6 bases and J lost 3 bases. CDR1 ENHRY and CDR2 SYGVKD come from the germline V gene. This CDR3 is 18 amino acids long. The DNA of the CDR3 is TGTGCCATCAGCCTCCGTTCGGCGGGAGGAACAACCCTCTACGAGCAGTACTTC. It is translated as CAISLRSAGGTTLYEQYF.